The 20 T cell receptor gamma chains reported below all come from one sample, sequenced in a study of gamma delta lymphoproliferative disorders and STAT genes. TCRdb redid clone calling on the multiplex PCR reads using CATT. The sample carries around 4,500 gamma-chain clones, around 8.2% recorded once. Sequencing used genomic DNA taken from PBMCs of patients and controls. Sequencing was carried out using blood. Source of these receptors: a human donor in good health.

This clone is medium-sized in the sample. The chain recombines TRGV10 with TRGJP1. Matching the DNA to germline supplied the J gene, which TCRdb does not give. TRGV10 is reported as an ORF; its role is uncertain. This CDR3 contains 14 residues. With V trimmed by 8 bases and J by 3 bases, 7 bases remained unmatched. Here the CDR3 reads CAAWDSATGWFKIF. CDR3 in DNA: TGTGCTGCGTGGGATAGTGCCACTGGTTGGTTCAAGATATTT.

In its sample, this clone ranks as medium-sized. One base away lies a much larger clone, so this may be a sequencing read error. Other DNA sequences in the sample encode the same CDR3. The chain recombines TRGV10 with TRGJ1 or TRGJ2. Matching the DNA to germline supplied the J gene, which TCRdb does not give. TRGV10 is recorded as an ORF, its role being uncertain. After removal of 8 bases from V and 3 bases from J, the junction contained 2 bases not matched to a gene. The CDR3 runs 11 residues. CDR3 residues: CAAWVYYKKLF. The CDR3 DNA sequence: TGTGCTGCGTGGGTTTATTATAAGAAACTCTTT.

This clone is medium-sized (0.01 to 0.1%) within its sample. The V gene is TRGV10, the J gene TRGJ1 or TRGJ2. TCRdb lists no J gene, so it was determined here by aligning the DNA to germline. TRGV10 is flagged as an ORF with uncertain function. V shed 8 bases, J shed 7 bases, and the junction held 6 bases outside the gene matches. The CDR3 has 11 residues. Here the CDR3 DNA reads TGTGCTGCGTGGGTAGCCTATAAGAAACTCTTT. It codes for CAAWVAYKKLF.

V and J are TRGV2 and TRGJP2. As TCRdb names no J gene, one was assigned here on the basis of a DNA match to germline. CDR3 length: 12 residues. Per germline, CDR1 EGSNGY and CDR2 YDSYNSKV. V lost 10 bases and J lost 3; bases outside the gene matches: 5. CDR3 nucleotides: TGTGCCACGCCCCGTAGTGATTGGATCAAGACGTTT. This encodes CATPRSDWIKTF.

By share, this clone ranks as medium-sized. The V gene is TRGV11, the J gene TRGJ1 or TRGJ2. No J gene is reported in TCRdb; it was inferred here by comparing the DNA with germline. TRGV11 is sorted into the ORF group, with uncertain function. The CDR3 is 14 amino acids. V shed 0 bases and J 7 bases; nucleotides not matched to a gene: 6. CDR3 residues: CACWIRHVNYKKLF. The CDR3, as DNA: TGTGCCTGCTGGATTAGGCACGTGAACTATAAGAAACTCTTT.

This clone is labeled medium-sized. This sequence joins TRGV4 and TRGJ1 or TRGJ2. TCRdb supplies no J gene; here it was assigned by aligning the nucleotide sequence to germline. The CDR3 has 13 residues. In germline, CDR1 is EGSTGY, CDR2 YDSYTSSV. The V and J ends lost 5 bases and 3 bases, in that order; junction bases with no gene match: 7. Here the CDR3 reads CATWGRIYYKKLF. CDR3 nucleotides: TGTGCCACCTGGGGTCGCATTTATTATAAGAAACTCTTT.

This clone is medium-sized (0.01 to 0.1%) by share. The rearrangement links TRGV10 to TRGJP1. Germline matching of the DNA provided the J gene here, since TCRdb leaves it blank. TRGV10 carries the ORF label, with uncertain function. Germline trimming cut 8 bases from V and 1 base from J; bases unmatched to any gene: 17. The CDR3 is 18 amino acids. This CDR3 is CAAWDFVYDRTTGWFKIF. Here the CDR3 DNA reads TGTGCTGCGTGGGATTTTGTTTACGATCGTACCACTGGTTGGTTCAAGATATTT.

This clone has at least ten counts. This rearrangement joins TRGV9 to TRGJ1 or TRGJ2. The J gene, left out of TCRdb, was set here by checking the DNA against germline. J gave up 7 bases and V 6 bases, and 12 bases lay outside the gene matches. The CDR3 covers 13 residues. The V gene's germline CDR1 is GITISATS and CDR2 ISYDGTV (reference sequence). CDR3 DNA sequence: TGTGCCTTGTGGTCCCAAAGGGGGTATAAGAAACTCTTT. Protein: CALWSQRGYKKLF.

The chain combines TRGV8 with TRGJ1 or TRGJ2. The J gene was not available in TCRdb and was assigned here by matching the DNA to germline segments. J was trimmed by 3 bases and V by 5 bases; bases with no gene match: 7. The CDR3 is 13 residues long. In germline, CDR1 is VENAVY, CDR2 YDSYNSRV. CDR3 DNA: TGTGCCACCTGGGGGGGGGCTTATTATAAGAAACTCTTT. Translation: CATWGGAYYKKLF.

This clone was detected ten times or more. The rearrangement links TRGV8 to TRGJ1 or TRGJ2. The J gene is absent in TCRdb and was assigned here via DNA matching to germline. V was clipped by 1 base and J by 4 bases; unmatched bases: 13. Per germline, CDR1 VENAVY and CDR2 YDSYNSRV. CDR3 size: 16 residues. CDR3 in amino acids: CATWDSIKGGYYKKLF. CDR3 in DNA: TGTGCCACCTGGGATAGTATAAAGGGGGGATATTATAAGAAACTCTTT.

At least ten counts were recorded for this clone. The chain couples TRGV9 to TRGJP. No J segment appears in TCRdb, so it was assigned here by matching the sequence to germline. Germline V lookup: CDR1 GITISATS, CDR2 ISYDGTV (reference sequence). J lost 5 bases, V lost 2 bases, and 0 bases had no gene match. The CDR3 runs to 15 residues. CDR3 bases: TGTGCCTTGTGGGAGGAAGAGTTGGGCAAAAAAATCAAGGTATTT. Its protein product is CALWEEELGKKIKVF.

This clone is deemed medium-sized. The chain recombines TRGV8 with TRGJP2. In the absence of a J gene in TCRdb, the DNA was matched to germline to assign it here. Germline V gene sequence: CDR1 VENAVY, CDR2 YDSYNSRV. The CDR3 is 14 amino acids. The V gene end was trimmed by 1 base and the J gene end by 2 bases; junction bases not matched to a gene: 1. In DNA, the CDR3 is TGTGCCACCTGGGATAGCAGTAGTGATTGGATCAAGACGTTT. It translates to CATWDSSSDWIKTF.

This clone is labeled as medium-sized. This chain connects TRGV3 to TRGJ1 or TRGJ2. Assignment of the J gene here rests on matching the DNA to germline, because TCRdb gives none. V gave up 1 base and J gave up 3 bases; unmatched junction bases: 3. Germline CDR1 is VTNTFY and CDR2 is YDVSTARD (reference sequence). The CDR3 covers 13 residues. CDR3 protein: CATWDSPYYKKLF. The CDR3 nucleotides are TGTGCCACCTGGGACAGCCCTTATTATAAGAAACTCTTT.

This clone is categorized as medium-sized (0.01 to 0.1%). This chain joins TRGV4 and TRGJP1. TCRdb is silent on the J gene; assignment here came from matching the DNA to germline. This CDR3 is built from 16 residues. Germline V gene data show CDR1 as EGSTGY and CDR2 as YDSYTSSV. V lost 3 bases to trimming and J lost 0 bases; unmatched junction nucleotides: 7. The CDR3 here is CATWDREYTTGWFKIF. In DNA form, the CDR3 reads TGTGCCACCTGGGATAGGGAGTATACCACTGGTTGGTTCAAGATATTT.

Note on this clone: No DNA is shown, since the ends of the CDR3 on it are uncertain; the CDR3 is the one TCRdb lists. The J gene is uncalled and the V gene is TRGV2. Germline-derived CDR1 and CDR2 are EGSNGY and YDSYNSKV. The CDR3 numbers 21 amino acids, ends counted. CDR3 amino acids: CATWDDPRIIIRNSLAVEQHF.

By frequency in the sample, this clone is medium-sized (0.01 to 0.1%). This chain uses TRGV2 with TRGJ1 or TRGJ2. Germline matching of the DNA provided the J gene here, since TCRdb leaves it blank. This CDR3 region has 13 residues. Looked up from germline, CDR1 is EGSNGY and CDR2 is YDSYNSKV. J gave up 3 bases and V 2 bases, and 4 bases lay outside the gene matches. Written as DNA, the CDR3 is TGTGCCACCTGGGACGTCCCTTATTATAAGAAACTCTTT. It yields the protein CATWDVPYYKKLF.

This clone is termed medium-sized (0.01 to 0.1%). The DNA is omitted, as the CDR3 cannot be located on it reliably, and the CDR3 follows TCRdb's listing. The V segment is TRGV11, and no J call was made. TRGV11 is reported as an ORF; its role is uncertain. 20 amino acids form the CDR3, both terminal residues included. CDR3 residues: CTTVPAGLGTRPYTGWFKIF.

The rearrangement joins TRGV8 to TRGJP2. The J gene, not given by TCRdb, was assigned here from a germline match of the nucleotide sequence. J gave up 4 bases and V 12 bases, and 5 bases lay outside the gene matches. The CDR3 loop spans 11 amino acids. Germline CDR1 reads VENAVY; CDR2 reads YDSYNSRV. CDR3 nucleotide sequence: TGTGCCTCCACTAGTGATTGGATCAAGACGTTT. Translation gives CASTSDWIKTF.

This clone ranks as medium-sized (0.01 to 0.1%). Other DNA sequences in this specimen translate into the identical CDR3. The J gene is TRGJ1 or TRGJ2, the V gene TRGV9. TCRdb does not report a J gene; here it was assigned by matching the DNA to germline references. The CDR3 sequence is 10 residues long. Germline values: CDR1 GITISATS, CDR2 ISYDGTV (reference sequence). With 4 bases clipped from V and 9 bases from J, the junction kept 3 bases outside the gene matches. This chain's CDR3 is CALWEGKKLF. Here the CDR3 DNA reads TGTGCCTTGTGGGAAGGTAAGAAACTCTTT.

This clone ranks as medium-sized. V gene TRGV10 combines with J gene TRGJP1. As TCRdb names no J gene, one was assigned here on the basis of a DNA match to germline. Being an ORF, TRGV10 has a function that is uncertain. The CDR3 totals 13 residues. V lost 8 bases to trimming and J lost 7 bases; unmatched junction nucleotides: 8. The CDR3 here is CAAWDAFGWFKIF. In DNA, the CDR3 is TGTGCTGCGTGGGATGCGTTTGGTTGGTTCAAGATATTT.